These 20 T cell receptor beta chains originate from one sample sequenced in a study of cytomegalovirus exposure and HLA in healthy donors. TCRdb keeps only in-frame clones here, not all; method: immunoSEQ multiplex PCR. Among some 84,000 clones listed, about nine tenths were seen once. The source material was PBMCs. The source is a man aged 30 to 45 in good health and CMV-seronegative.

The chain links TRBV29-1 to TRBJ2-3; tentatively, D is TRBD1 (7 bases). Per germline, CDR1 SQVTM and CDR2 ANQGSEA. The CDR3 extends over 13 amino acids. The germline V and J ends were trimmed by 4 bases and 4 bases, with 12 bases remaining between them. The CDR3 coding sequence is TGCAGCGTTGCACAGGGGAGGTCAGATACGCAGTATTTT. This gives the protein CSVAQGRSDTQYF.

This chain joins TRBV30 and TRBJ2-1; D is unresolved. Germline CDR1 reads GTSNPN; CDR2 reads SVGIG (reference sequence). Trimming removed 4 bases at V and 1 base at J, with 17 bases between. The CDR3 has 16 residues. DNA for the CDR3: TGTGCCTGGACAGGTTTGTTAGTCCCGTCCTACAATGAGCAGTTCTTC. Translation: CAWTGLLVPSYNEQFF.

The V call is TRBV7-6, the J call TRBJ2-1; D uncertain. CDR1 SGHVS and CDR2 FNYEAQ come from the germline V gene. Trimming removed 6 bases from V and 10 bases from J, with 13 bases in between. The CDR3 runs 12 residues. The CDR3 DNA reads TGTGCCAGCAGTGAGGAAGGTCACGAGCAGTTCTTC. The encoded protein is CASSEEGHEQFF.

The J gene is TRBJ2-1, the V gene TRBV4-2; 8 bases align to TRBD2. CDR1 and CDR2 from the germline V gene are LGHNA and YNFKEQ. The length of the CDR3 is 17 residues. V trimming: 0 bases; J trimming: 10 bases; junction bases outside the gene matches: 14. The DNA of the CDR3 is TGTGCCAGCAGCCAAGATCCAGAAGCGGGAGATTTTGGGGAGCAGTTCTTC. This encodes CASSQDPEAGDFGEQFF.

V is TRBV18 and J is TRBJ1-1; tentatively, D is TRBD1 (5 bases). CDR3 length: 15 residues. Deletions cut 0 bases from V and 1 base from J, with 9 bases between. From germline, CDR1 is KGHSH and CDR2 LQKENI. The CDR3 DNA follows: TGTGCCAGCTCACCACCGGGGCGGGAGAACACTGAAGCTTTCTTT. Encoded protein: CASSPPGRENTEAFF.

The chain recombines TRBV11-3 with TRBJ2-5, with D possibly being TRBD2 (5 bases). Per germline, CDR1 SGHNT and CDR2 YENEEA. CDR3 size: 13 residues. Trimming took off 2 bases at V and 2 bases at J, with 6 bases between the two ends. The CDR3 protein is CASSLPGQETQYF. The CDR3 coding sequence is TGTGCCAGCAGCTTACCGGGGCAAGAGACCCAGTACTTC. The full variable domain, with the rest looked up from reference TRBV11-3 and TRBJ2-5, is EAGVVQSPRYKIIEKKQPVAFWCNPISGHNTLYWYLQNLGQGPELLIRYENEEAVDDSQLPKDRFSAERLKGVDSTLKIQPAELGDSAVYLCASSLPGQETQYFGPGTRLLVL.

V is TRBV5-4 and J is TRBJ1-2; 12 bases align to TRBD1. Germline trimming cut 4 bases from V and 5 bases from J; bases unmatched to any gene: 6. The CDR3 is 15 residues long. Germline V gene lookup returns CDR1 SGHNT and CDR2 YYREEE (reference sequence). The CDR3 DNA reads TGTGCCAGCAGCGAGGGACAGGGGGCTTGGTATGGCTACACCTTC. Its protein is CASSEGQGAWYGYTF. Full variable domain (outside the CDR3, taken from reference TRBV5-4 and TRBJ1-2): ETGVTQSPTHLIKTRGQQVTLRCSSQSGHNTVSWYQQALGQGPQFIFQYYREEENGRGNFPPRFSGLQFPNYSSELNVNALELDDSALYLCASSEGQGAWYGYTFGSGTRLTVV.

This rearrangement joins TRBV5-1 to TRBJ1-2, with 8 bases lining up with TRBD1. V lost 0 bases, J lost 5 bases, and 6 bases stayed unmatched. The CDR3 is 15 amino acids. Germline V gives CDR1 SGHRS, CDR2 YFSETQ. The CDR3 spells CASSLGTGQSYGYTF. The CDR3 DNA reads TGCGCCAGCAGCTTGGGGACAGGGCAATCGTATGGCTACACCTTC.

The chain couples TRBV5-1 to TRBJ1-4; 8 bases map to TRBD1. J gave up 6 bases and V 4 bases, and 8 bases lay outside the gene matches. The CDR3 runs 15 residues. Germline CDR1 SGHRS, CDR2 YFSETQ. The CDR3 protein is CASSSRGRRDEKLFF. The CDR3 coding sequence is TGCGCCAGCAGCAGCAGGGGGCGCAGGGATGAAAAACTGTTTTTT.

V usage is TRBV14 and J usage is TRBJ2-3, with D uncertain. This CDR3 has 12 amino acids. Looked up from germline, CDR1 is SGHDN and CDR2 is FVKESK. V dropped 4 bases and J dropped 6 bases, with 8 bases sitting between them. CDR3 loop: CASSLTRDTQYF. In DNA form, the CDR3 reads TGTGCCAGCAGCCTGACCAGGGATACGCAGTATTTT.

The chain uses TRBV5-1 and TRBJ2-1; 16 bases line up with TRBD2. The ends lost 4 bases at V and 1 base at J; junction bases unmatched: 8. In germline, CDR1 is SGHRS, CDR2 YFSETQ. CDR3 length: 19 residues. The CDR3 coding sequence is TGCGCCAGCAGCCTCCGAGGGACTAGCGGGAGGGGTTCCTACAATGAGCAGTTCTTC. Its translation is CASSLRGTSGRGSYNEQFF. Full variable domain (outside the CDR3, taken from reference TRBV5-1 and TRBJ2-1): KAGVTQTPRYLIKTRGQQVTLSCSPISGHRSVSWYQQTPGQGLQFLFEYFSETQRNKGNFPGRFSGRQFSNSRSEMNVSTLELGDSALYLCASSLRGTSGRGSYNEQFFGPGTRLTVL.

V usage is TRBV19 and J usage is TRBJ1-1, with D perhaps matching TRBD1 (5 bases). The V end was cut by 6 bases, the J end by 3 bases, with 14 bases between. Germline-derived CDR1 and CDR2 are LNHDA and SQIVND (reference sequence). This CDR3 is built from 14 residues. The CDR3: CASRMGGKDTEAFF. CDR3 coding DNA: TGTGCCAGTAGGATGGGGGGGAAGGACACTGAAGCTTTCTTT. Full variable domain (missing parts from reference TRBV19 and TRBJ1-1): DGGITQSPKYLFRKEGQNVTLSCEQNLNHDAMYWYRQDPGQGLRLIYYSQIVNDFQKGDIAEGYSVSREKKESFPLTVTSAQKNPTAFYLCASRMGGKDTEAFFGQGTRLTVV.

V usage is TRBV9 and J usage is TRBJ2-2; D may be TRBD1 (6 bases). The CDR3 sequence is 15 residues long. CDR1 and CDR2 from the germline V gene are SGDLS and YYNGEE. Trimming took off 7 bases at V and 3 bases at J, with 16 bases between the two ends. The CDR3 sequence is CASRAQEGDTGELFF. CDR3 DNA: TGTGCCAGCCGCGCACAAGAGGGGGACACCGGGGAGCTGTTTTTT.

The chain carries TRBV7-3 and TRBJ2-2; D not resolved. CDR1 is SGHTA, CDR2 FQGTGA, per germline. V lost 5 bases and J 6 bases, leaving 7 bases between the germline ends. The length of the CDR3 is 12 residues. CDR3 residues: CASSTRSGELFF. The DNA for the CDR3 is TGTGCCAGCAGCACGAGATCCGGGGAGCTGTTTTTT. Using reference TRBV7-3 and TRBJ2-2 for the parts outside the CDR3, the full variable domain is GAGVSQTPSNKVTEKGKYVELRCDPISGHTALYWYRQSLGQGPEFLIYFQGTGAADDSGLPNDRFFAVRPEGSVSTLKIQRTERGDSAVYLCASSTRSGELFFGEGSRLTVL.

The chain joins TRBV6-5 to TRBJ2-2; 7 bases fit TRBD1. Germline V lookup: CDR1 MNHEY, CDR2 SVGAGI. V shed 5 bases, J shed 3 bases, and the junction held 3 bases outside the gene matches. This CDR3 is 14 amino acids long. The CDR3 DNA reads TGTGCCAGCAGTACCACAGGGGACACCGGGGAGCTGTTTTTT. Amino acids: CASSTTGDTGELFF.

The CDR3 DNA sequence: TGTGCCAGCAGCTTGGGGGCCCGGCAGTACTTC. It yields the protein CASSLGARQYF. The chain is built from TRBV11-2 and TRBJ2-7, with D tentatively TRBD1 (6 bases). Deletions cut 3 bases from V and 9 bases from J, with 9 bases between. Germline loops: CDR1 SGHAT, CDR2 FQNNGV. The length of the CDR3 is 11 residues.

V and J are TRBV7-9 and TRBJ2-7, with D possibly TRBD2 on 6 matching bases. CDR1 is SEHNR and CDR2 is FQNEAQ in the germline V gene (reference sequence). The CDR3 has 13 residues. The germline V and J ends were trimmed by 5 bases and 9 bases, with 17 bases remaining between them. The CDR3 DNA is TGTGCCAGCAGCGCCGAGGGGCCGGAGGGGCAGTACTTC. This sequence encodes CASSAEGPEGQYF.

There are a few counts of this clone. V usage is TRBV27 and J usage is TRBJ1-2; D not certain. The CDR3 runs 11 residues. The V end lost 9 bases, the J end lost 6 bases, and 11 bases lay between the germline ends. In germline, CDR1 is MNHEY, CDR2 SMNVEV (reference sequence). CDR3 coding DNA: TGTGCCAGTAAGGGAGGAAATGGCTACACCTTC. Translation: CASKGGNGYTF.

The V gene is TRBV27, the J gene TRBJ2-7; D ambiguous. The CDR3 contains 13 residues. In germline, CDR1 is MNHEY, CDR2 SMNVEV (reference sequence). Trimming stripped 5 bases from V and 3 bases from J, with 11 bases between. The CDR3 nucleotides are TGTGCCAGCAGTCCCGGGTCTGTCTACGAGCAGTACTTC. This gives the protein CASSPGSVYEQYF.

V usage is TRBV5-1 and J usage is TRBJ2-1; 10 nucleotides agree with TRBD1. Germline assignment: CDR1 SGHRS and CDR2 YFSETQ. The J segment lost 4 bases and the V segment lost 4 bases, leaving 5 bases of the junction unmatched. The CDR3 has 15 amino acids. The CDR3 nucleotides read TGCGCCAGCAGCCGGGACAGGGGCGAATACAATGAGCAGTTCTTC. Translated, it gives CASSRDRGEYNEQFF.